This T cell receptor beta chain was recorded in a study of T cell repertoires in urothelial bladder cancer (dated by TCRdb to between 2018 and 2021). In terms of the full investigation: Of the approximately 12 resected lesions, three were clinically staged as cT0, three as cTa, three as cT1 and three as cT2 or greater. Approximately twelve patients with bladder lesions who were undergoing transurethral resection were prospectively identified. The study compared TCR repertoire clonality in bladder tumors with that in benign bladder inflammation. About twelve resected bladder lesions, made up of urothelial carcinoma (UC+) and benign (UC-) specimens, were studied. Points the paper makes about the study in general: A median tumor infiltrating lymphocyte percentage of roughly 2% was observed in carcinoma specimens, compared with less than 15% in benign specimens. In carcinoma specimens, one T-cell clone made up as much as 17% of infiltrating lymphocytes, versus about 2.2% in benign specimens. Urothelial carcinoma specimens had fewer T cells than benign specimens, with medians of approximately 5,500 and 24,000.

Bladder lesion specimens were obtained at transurethral resection and were stored at -80C. DNA was extracted from bladder specimens collected at transurethral resection. Note on this clone: This receptor's antigen is unknown. No much larger clone exists at a distance of one base, and base qualities are not known.

The immunoSEQ assay was used to sequence the CDR3 region of the TCR beta chain. The published analysis was carried out like this. T-cell fraction, clonal dominance and maximum TCR clone frequency were calculated for each specimen. TCRdb took this table from immuneACCESS and kept in-frame rearrangements with V and J called. Such tables lack part of the clones; where checked against another copy, unresolved V genes explain under half of the gap, and the rest is unexplained. That table gives V, J and clone size, and the DNA gave D and trimming. The sample table lists 2,200 or so clones, about 80% of them with a count of one. 10% of the sample belongs to the ten largest clones. CDR1 and CDR2 are drawn from the germline V gene: SGHRS, YFSETQ. V gives up 4 bases and J gives up 4 bases, and the segment between their germline ends measures 15 bases. From cysteine to phenylalanine, the CDR3 is 14 amino acids long. CDR3 DNA is the only sequence kept; it has 42 bases, read in frame from the first base.

This receptor was obtained from a human donor with urothelial carcinoma. Rearrangement joined TRBV5-1 to TRBJ2-7, with a tentative D gene TRBD1 over 5 matching bases. The sequenced material came from tumor-infiltrating cells from bladder cancer. The DNA reads as follows: TGCGCCAGCAGCCCTACTCAGGGCCAATACGAGCAGTACTTC. Protein translation: CASSPTQGQYEQYF.